These 15 T cell receptor beta chains originate from one sample sequenced in a study of CD4+ T cells in melanoma. The protocol was immunoSEQ multiplex PCR, while the TCRdb copy is restricted to in-frame clones and leaves out a portion. In the table there are around 13,000 clones, 60% to 75% of which are singletons. The sequencing sample was made of cells from a culture (not recorded whether cultured in vitro). These receptors were obtained from a human donor with melanoma.

The chain carries TRBV10-2 and TRBJ2-7; D perhaps matches TRBD2 (6 bases). CDR1 and CDR2 from the germline V gene are WSHSY and SAAADI. This CDR3 comprises 13 residues. With 6 bases removed from V and 1 base from J, the gap between germline ends came to 10 bases. For the CDR3, the DNA is TGCGCCAGCAGGGAAGCGGGTTCCTACGAGCAGTACTTC. Residues: CASREAGSYEQYF.

DNA for the CDR3: TGTGCCAGCTCAAAGGACAGGAAGAACTCACCCCTCCACTTT. Translation gives CASSKDRKNSPLHF. V usage is TRBV18 and J usage is TRBJ1-6, with 7 bases lining up with TRBD1. There are 14 residues in the CDR3. In germline, CDR1 is KGHSH, CDR2 LQKENI. V gave up 5 bases and J gave up 10 bases; unmatched junction bases: 8. The full variable domain, rest sourced from reference TRBV18 and TRBJ1-6, is NAGVMQNPRHLVRRRGQEARLRCSPMKGHSHVYWYRQLPEEGLKFMVYLQKENIIDESGMPKERFSAEFPKEGPSILRIQQVVRGDSAAYFCASSKDRKNSPLHFGNGTRLTVT.

The chain has TRBV5-1 and TRBJ2-3; 8 bases match TRBD2. The J segment lost 0 bases and the V segment lost 2 bases, leaving 5 bases of the junction unmatched. The CDR3 extends over 16 amino acids. CDR1 is SGHRS, CDR2 YFSETQ, per germline. The CDR3 DNA is TGCGCCAGCAGCTTAAACGGGGGGGGGAGCACAGATACGCAGTATTTT. Translated: CASSLNGGGSTDTQYF.

The chain links TRBV7-8 to TRBJ1-2, with 10 bases identical to TRBD1. The CDR3 extends over 15 amino acids. Germline loops: CDR1 SGHVS, CDR2 FQNEAQ. V dropped 6 bases and J dropped 7; count of bases not matched to a gene: 11. CDR3: CASSRGQGVGSGYTF. CDR3 in DNA: TGTGCCAGCAGTAGAGGACAGGGGGTTGGTAGTGGCTACACCTTC.

The chain uses TRBV6-1 and TRBJ1-2, with D unresolved. Germline CDR1 reads MNHNS; CDR2 reads SASEGT. The V gene lost 6 bases and the J gene lost 7 bases, with 15 bases spanning the gap. This CDR3 is built from 13 residues. The CDR3 bases are TGTGCCAGCAGGGCCCCAAACGGCGGTGGCTACACCTTC. The encoded protein is CASRAPNGGGYTF.

The gene calls are TRBV7-6 and TRBJ2-1; D unclear. Germline lookup yields CDR1 SGHVS and CDR2 FNYEAQ. The CDR3 has 15 amino acids. Trimming removed 4 bases from V and 6 bases from J, with 16 bases in between. As DNA, the CDR3 is TGTGCCAGCAGCTCACTCTCTCTAAGCTCCAATGAGCAGTTCTTC. Its protein is CASSSLSLSSNEQFF.

The chain uses TRBV7-2 and TRBJ2-5; D is unclear. Trimming stripped 2 bases from V and 5 bases from J, with 6 bases between. Germline V lookup: CDR1 SGHTA, CDR2 FQGNSA. The CDR3 has 12 amino acids. The chain's CDR3 is CASSLITETQYF. In DNA form, the CDR3 reads TGTGCCAGCAGCTTAATTACGGAGACCCAGTACTTC. The full variable domain, its missing parts supplied by reference TRBV7-2 and TRBJ2-5, is GAGVSQSPSNKVTEKGKDVELRCDPISGHTALYWYRQSLGQGLEFLIYFQGNSAPDKSGLPSDRFSAERTGGSVSTLTIQRTQQEDSAVYLCASSLITETQYFGPGTRLLVL.

The chain links TRBV6-6 to TRBJ1-5; no reliable D call. V was shortened by 5 bases and J by 5 bases, with 13 bases between the two germline ends. The CDR3 has 14 residues. CDR1 is MNHNY and CDR2 is SVGAGI in the germline V gene (reference sequence). The CDR3: CASSRRRTYQPQHF. In nucleotides, the CDR3 is TGTGCCAGCAGTCGCCGCAGAACATATCAGCCCCAGCATTTT.

The J gene is TRBJ2-2, the V gene TRBV7-7; tentatively, D is TRBD1 (6 bases). CDR3 length equals 13 residues. The V and J ends lost 4 bases and 7 bases respectively, with 10 bases between them. The germline V gene has CDR1 SSHAT and CDR2 FNYEAQ (reference sequence). In nucleotides, the CDR3 is TGTGCCAGCAGCTCCCAGGGGAACGGGGAGCTGTTTTTT. It translates to CASSSQGNGELFF. Based on the CDR3 plus reference TRBV7-7 and TRBJ2-2, the full variable domain is GAGVSQSPRYKVTKRGQDVTLRCDPISSHATLYWYQQALGQGPEFLTYFNYEAQPDKSGLPSDRFSAERPEGSISTLTIQRTEQRDSAMYRCASSSQGNGELFFGEGSRLTVL.

This clone has more than one count but fewer than ten. The CDR3 region is CASSYSQGNQPQHF. The CDR3 nucleotides are TGTGCCAGCAGTTACTCACAGGGCAATCAGCCCCAGCATTTT. This rearrangement joins TRBV6-5 to TRBJ1-5; a possible D gene is TRBD1 (5 bases). From germline, CDR1 is MNHEY and CDR2 SVGAGI. V lost 0 bases to trimming and J lost 2 bases, with 5 bases between them. The CDR3 totals 14 residues.

The CDR3 nucleotides are TGTGCCTGGAGCGCCACCGGGACAGGGCTTGTTCAGCCCCAGCATTTT. Translation gives CAWSATGTGLVQPQHF. J is TRBJ1-5 and V is TRBV30; TRBD1 matches 9 bases. After removal of 3 bases from V and 6 bases from J, the junction contained 12 bases not matched to a gene. CDR1 GTSNPN and CDR2 SVGIG come from the germline V gene (reference sequence). This CDR3 comprises 16 residues.

This clone occurred once. V gene TRBV11-3 combines with J gene TRBJ1-2; possible D gene TRBD1, 5 bases. CDR3 length: 15 residues. Germline V lookup: CDR1 SGHNT, CDR2 YENEEA. V gave up 4 bases and J gave up 3 bases, with 15 bases separating them. The CDR3 region is CASSSYRSRDYGYTF. In DNA form, the CDR3 reads TGTGCCAGCAGCTCATACAGGTCCCGAGACTATGGCTACACCTTC. Looking up the rest from reference TRBV11-3 and TRBJ1-2 gives the full variable domain: EAGVVQSPRYKIIEKKQPVAFWCNPISGHNTLYWYLQNLGQGPELLIRYENEEAVDDSQLPKDRFSAERLKGVDSTLKIQPAELGDSAVYLCASSSYRSRDYGYTFGSGTRLTVV.

J is TRBJ1-2 and V is TRBV2; TRBD1 matches 7 bases. Germline V CDR1 and CDR2: SNHLY, FYNNEI. This CDR3 comprises 15 residues. V dropped 6 bases and J dropped 4; count of bases not matched to a gene: 11. CDR3 sequence: CASREKGGRGYGYTF. The CDR3 nucleotides are TGTGCCAGCAGGGAAAAAGGGGGCCGTGGCTATGGCTACACCTTC.

The chain employs TRBV5-4 and TRBJ1-1, with D tentatively TRBD1 (6 bases). The CDR3 sequence is 14 residues long. Germline lookup yields CDR1 SGHNT and CDR2 YYREEE (reference sequence). V lost 2 bases, J lost 1 base, and 9 bases lay in between. This CDR3 is CASSLQGGNTEAFF. The CDR3 coding sequence is TGTGCCAGCAGCTTACAGGGTGGGAACACTGAAGCTTTCTTT. Looking up the rest from reference TRBV5-4 and TRBJ1-1 gives the full variable domain: ETGVTQSPTHLIKTRGQQVTLRCSSQSGHNTVSWYQQALGQGPQFIFQYYREEENGRGNFPPRFSGLQFPNYSSELNVNALELDDSALYLCASSLQGGNTEAFFGQGTRLTVV.

V and J are TRBV27 and TRBJ2-1; TRBD2 matches 14 bases. Germline loops: CDR1 MNHEY, CDR2 SMNVEV (reference sequence). V shed 6 bases and J 4 bases; nucleotides not matched to a gene: 5. The CDR3 sequence is 16 residues long. Here the CDR3 reads CASRTSGGAIYNEQFF. The CDR3 DNA reads TGTGCCAGCAGGACTAGCGGGGGGGCCATTTACAATGAGCAGTTCTTC.